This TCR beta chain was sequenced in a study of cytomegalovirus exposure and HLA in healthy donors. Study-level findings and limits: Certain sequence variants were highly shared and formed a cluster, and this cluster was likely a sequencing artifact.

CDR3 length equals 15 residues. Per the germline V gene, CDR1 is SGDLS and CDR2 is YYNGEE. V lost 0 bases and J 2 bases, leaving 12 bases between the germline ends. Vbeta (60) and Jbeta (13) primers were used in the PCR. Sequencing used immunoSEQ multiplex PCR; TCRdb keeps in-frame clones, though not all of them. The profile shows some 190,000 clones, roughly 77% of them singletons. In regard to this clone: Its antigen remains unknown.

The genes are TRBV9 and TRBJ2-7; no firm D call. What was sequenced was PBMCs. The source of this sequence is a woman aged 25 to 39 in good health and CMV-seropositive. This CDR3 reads CASSVAVASTYEQYF. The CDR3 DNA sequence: TGTGCCAGCAGCGTAGCTGTAGCCTCAACCTACGAGCAGTACTTC.